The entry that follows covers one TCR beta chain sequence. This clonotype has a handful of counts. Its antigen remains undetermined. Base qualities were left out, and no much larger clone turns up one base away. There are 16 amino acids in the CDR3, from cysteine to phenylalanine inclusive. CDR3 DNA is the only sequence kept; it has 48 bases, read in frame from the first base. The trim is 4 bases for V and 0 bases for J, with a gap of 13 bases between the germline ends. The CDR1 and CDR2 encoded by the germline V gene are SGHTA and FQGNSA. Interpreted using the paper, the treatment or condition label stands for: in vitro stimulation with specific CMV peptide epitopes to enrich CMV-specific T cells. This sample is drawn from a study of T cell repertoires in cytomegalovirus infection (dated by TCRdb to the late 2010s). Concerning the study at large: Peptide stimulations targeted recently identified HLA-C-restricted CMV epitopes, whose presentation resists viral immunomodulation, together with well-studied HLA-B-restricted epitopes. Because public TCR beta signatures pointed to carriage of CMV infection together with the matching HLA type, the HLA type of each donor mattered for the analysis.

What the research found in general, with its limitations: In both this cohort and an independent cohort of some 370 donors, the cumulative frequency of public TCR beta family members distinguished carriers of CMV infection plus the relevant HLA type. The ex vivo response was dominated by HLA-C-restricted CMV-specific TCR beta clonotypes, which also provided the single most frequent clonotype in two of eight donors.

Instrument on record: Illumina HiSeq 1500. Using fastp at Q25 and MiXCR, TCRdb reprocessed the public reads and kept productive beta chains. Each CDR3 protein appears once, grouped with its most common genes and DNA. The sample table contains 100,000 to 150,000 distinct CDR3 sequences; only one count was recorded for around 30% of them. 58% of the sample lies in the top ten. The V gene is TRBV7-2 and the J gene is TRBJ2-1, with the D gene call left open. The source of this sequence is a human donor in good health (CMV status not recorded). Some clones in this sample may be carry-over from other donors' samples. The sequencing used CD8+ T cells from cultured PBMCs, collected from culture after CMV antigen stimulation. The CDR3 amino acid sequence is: CASSYSDQSSYNEQFF. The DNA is TGTGCCAGCAGCTATTCCGATCAGAGCTCCTACAATGAGCAGTTCTTC.